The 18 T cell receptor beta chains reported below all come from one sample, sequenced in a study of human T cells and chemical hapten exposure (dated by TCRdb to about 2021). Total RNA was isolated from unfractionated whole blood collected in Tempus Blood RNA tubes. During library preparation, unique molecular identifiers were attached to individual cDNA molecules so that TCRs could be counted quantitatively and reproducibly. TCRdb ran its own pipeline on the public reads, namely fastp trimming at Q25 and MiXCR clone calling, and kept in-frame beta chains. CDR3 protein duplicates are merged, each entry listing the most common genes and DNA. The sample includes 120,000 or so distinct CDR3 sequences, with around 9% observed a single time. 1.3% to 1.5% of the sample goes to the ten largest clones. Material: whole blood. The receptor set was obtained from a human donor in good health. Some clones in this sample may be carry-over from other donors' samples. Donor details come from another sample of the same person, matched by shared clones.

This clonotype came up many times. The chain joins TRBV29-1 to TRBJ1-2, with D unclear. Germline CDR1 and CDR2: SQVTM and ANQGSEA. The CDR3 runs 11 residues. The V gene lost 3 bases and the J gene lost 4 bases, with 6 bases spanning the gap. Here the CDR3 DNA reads TGCAGCGTTGACGGATTCTATGGCTACACCTTC. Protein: CSVDGFYGYTF.

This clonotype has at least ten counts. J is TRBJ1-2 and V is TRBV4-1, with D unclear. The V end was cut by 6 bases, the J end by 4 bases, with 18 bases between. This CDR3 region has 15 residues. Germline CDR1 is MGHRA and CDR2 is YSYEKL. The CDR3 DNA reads TGCGCCAGCAGTCATGGGCAGGCCATCAGCTATGGCTACACCTTC. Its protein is CASSHGQAISYGYTF.

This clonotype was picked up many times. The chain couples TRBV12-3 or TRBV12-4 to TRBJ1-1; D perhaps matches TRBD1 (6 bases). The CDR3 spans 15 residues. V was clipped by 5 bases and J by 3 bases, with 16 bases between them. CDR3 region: CASSPRGGAHTEAFF. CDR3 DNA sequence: TGTGCCAGCAGTCCCCGGGGGGGGGCGCACACTGAAGCTTTCTTT.

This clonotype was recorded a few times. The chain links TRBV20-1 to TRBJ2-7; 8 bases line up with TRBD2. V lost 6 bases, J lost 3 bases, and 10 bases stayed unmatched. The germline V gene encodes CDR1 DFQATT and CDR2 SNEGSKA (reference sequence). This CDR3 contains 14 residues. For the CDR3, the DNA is TGCAGTGCCCAACGCCGGGAGGGCGACTACGAGCAGTACTTC. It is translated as CSAQRREGDYEQYF.

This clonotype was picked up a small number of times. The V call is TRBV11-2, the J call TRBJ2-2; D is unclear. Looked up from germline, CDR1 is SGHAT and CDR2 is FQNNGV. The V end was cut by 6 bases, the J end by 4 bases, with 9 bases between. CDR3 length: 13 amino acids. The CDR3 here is CASRGMVTGELFF. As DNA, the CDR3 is TGTGCCAGCAGAGGGATGGTCACCGGGGAGCTGTTTTTT.

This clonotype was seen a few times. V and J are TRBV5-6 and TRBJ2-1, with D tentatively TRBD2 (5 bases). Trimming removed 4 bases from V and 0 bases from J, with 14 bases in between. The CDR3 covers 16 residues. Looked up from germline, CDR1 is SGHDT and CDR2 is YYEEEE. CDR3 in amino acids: CASSQEAISSYNEQFF. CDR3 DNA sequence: TGTGCCAGCAGCCAGGAGGCCATTAGCTCCTACAATGAGCAGTTCTTC.

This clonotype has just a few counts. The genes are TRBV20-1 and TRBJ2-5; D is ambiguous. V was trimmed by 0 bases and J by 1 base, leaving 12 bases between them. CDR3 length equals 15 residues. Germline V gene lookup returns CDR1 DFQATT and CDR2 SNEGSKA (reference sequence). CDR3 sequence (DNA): TGCAGTGCTAGAGATACGGCGCCTAGCCAAGAGACCCAGTACTTC. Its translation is CSARDTAPSQETQYF.

The CDR3 bases are TGTGCCAGCAGCTTGAGCGGACCCTACAATGAGCAGTTCTTC. This encodes CASSLSGPYNEQFF. V usage is TRBV5-4 and J usage is TRBJ2-1; a possible D gene is TRBD2 (5 bases). With 1 base removed from V and 2 bases from J, the gap between germline ends came to 7 bases. CDR1 and CDR2 (germline): SGHNT, YYREEE (reference sequence). CDR3 length: 14 amino acids. Based on the CDR3 plus reference TRBV5-4 and TRBJ2-1, the full variable domain is ETGVTQSPTHLIKTRGQQVTLRCSSQSGHNTVSWYQQALGQGPQFIFQYYREEENGRGNFPPRFSGLQFPNYSSELNVNALELDDSALYLCASSLSGPYNEQFFGPGTRLTVL.

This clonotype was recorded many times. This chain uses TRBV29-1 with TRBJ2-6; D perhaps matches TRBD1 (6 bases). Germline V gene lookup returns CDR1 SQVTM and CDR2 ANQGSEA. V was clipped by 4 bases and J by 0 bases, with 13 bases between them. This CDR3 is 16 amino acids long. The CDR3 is CSVVTGGGSGANVLTF. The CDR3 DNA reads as TGCAGCGTTGTGACAGGAGGAGGCTCTGGGGCCAACGTCCTGACTTTC.

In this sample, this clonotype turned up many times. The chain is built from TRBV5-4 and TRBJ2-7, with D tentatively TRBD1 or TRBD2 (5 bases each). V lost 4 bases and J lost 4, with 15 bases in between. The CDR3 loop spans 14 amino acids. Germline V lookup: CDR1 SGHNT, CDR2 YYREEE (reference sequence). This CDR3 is CASSRGRGGYEQYF. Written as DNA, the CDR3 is TGTGCCAGCAGCCGGGGTCGGGGCGGATACGAGCAGTACTTC.

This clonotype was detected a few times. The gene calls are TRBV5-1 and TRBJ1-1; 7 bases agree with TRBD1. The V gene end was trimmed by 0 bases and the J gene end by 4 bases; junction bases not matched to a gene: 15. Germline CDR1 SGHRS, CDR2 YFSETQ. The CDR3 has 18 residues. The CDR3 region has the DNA TGCGCCAGCAGCTTGGAGCGACAGGGACTACCCTGGGGCACTGAAGCTTTCTTT. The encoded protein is CASSLERQGLPWGTEAFF.

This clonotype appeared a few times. The CDR3 loop is CASSRQGGGETQYF. CDR3 DNA sequence: TGTGCCAGCAGCAGACAGGGGGGCGGAGAGACCCAGTACTTC. V usage is TRBV11-1 and J usage is TRBJ2-5; TRBD1 matches at 9 bases. The CDR3 is made up of 14 amino acids. V trimming: 5 bases; J trimming: 4 bases; junction bases outside the gene matches: 5. Germline V gives CDR1 SGHAT, CDR2 FQDESV (reference sequence).

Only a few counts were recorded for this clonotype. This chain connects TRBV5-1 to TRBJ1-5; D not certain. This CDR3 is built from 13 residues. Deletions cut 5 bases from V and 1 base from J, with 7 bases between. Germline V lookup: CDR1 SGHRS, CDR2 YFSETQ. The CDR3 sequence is CASRERSNQPQHF. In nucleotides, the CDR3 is TGCGCCAGCAGGGAGAGGAGCAATCAGCCCCAGCATTTT.

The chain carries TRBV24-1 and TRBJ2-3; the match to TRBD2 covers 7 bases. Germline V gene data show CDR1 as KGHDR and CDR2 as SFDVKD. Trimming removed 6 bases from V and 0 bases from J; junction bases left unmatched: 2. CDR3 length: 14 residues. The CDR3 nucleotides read TGTGCCACCAGTAGCGGGGCGAGCACAGATACGCAGTATTTT. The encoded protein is CATSSGASTDTQYF.

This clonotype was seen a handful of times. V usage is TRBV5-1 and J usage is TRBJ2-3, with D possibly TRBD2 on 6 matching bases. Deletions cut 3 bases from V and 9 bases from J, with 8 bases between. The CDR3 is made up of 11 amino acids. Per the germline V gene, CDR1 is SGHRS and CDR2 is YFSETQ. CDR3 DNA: TGCGCCAGCAGCTCCGGGGGAACGCAGTATTTT. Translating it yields CASSSGGTQYF.

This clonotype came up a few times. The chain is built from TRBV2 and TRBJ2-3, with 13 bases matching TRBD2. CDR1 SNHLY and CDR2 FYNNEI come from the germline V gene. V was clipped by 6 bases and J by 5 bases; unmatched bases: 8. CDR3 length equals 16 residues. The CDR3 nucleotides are TGTGCCAGCAGAGTTGGACTAGCGGGAGAAGGAGATACGCAGTATTTT. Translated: CASRVGLAGEGDTQYF.

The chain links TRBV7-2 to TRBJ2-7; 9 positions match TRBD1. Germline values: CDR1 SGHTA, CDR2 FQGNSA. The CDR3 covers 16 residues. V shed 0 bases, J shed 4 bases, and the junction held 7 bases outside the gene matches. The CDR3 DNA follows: TGTGCCAGCAGCTTAGCGGGGACAGGGACTCTATACGAGCAGTACTTC. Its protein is CASSLAGTGTLYEQYF.

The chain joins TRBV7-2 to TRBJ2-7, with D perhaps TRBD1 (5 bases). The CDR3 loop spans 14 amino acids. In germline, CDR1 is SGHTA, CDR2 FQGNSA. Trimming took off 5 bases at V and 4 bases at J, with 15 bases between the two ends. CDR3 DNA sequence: TGTGCCAGCAGCCGAACCAGGGATCTTTACGAGCAGTACTTC. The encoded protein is CASSRTRDLYEQYF.